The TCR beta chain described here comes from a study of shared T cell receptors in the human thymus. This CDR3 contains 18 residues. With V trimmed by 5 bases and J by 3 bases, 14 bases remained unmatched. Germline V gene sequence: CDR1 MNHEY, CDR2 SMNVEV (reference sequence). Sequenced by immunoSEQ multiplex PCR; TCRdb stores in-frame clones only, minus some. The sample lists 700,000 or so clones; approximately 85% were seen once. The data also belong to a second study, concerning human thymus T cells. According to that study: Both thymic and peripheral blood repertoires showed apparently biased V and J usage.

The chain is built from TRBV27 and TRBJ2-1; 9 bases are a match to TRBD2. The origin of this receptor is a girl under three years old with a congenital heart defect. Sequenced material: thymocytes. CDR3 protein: CASSPQPDVRGGYNEQFF. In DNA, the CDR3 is TGTGCCAGCAGTCCCCAACCAGATGTGCGGGGGGGCTACAATGAGCAGTTCTTC.